This is a list of T cell receptor beta chains from one sample in a study of blood T cell repertoires in COVID-19. TCRdb's table, derived via immunoSEQ multiplex PCR, lists solely in-frame clones and lacks some. The sample holds fewer than 150,000 clones, around 90% seen once. Specimen: peripheral blood. The receptors were gathered from a woman aged 55-75 years with COVID-19, enrolled during active disease. CDR3s include the opening cysteine and the closing phenylalanine or tryptophan. The D gene is left open where the match is weak. Rows give clone size only sometimes, using once, few, many, or a class for an expanded clone.

>TRBV20-1|TRBJ2-7|-|-
CSARDSGEQYF
TGCAGTGCACGTGACTCCGGCGAGCAGTACTTC
>TRBV15|TRBJ1-1|-|-
CATKGGTYPNTEAFF
TGTGCCACCAAGGGGGGGACTTACCCCAACACTGAAGCTTTCTTT
>TRBV3-1/TRBV3-2|TRBJ1-2|-|-
CASSTTGKGMANYGYTF
TGTGCCAGCAGCACAACAGGGAAAGGTATGGCTAACTATGGCTACACCTTC
>TRBV18|TRBJ1-2|-|-
CASSDTTNYGYTF
TGTGCCAGCTCAGACACAACTAACTATGGCTACACCTTC
>TRBV24-1|TRBJ2-5|TRBD2|-
CATSDLAGGNQTQYF
TGTGCCACCAGTGACCTAGCGGGGGGGAATCAGACCCAGTACTTC
>TRBV3-1/TRBV3-2|TRBJ2-7|-|-
CASSQDAASATYEQYF
TGTGCCAGCAGCCAAGATGCGGCCAGCGCGACCTACGAGCAGTACTTC
>TRBV5-4|TRBJ2-7|-|-
CASSFEGYEQYF
TGTGCCAGCAGCTTCGAGGGCTACGAGCAGTACTTC
>TRBV4-2|TRBJ2-7|TRBD2|-
CASSQGLAGQYEQYF
TGTGCCAGCAGCCAAGGACTAGCGGGACAGTACGAGCAGTACTTC
>TRBV4-3|TRBJ1-5|-|-
CASSQGRAGQPQHF
TGCGCCAGCAGCCAAGGCAGGGCAGGGCAGCCCCAGCATTTT
>TRBV4-3|TRBJ2-7|-|-
CASSPSSGVFTEQYF
TGCGCCAGCAGCCCTTCTTCCGGGGTATTCACCGAGCAGTACTTC
>TRBV29-1|TRBJ2-7|TRBD2|few
CSVENFRTSGGAVVGEQYF
TGCAGCGTTGAAAATTTTAGGACTAGCGGGGGGGCGGTAGTAGGCGAGCAGTACTTC
>TRBV7-9|TRBJ1-2|-|-
CASTPRGSDGYTF
TGTGCCAGCACCCCCAGAGGGTCGGACGGCTACACCTTC
>TRBV7-2|TRBJ1-5|-|-
CASSLAQAFNQPQHF
TGTGCCAGCAGCTTAGCTCAGGCCTTCAATCAGCCCCAGCATTTT
>TRBV27|TRBJ1-4|-|once
CASSLGRASATNEKLFF
TGTGCCAGCAGTTTGGGCAGGGCCTCAGCGACTAATGAAAAACTGTTTTTT
>TRBV19|TRBJ1-3|-|few
CASSIGARTGNTIYF
TGTGCCAGTAGTATAGGAGCCAGGACTGGAAACACCATATATTTT
>TRBV7-9|TRBJ2-7|TRBD1|-
CASDRGAREQYF
TGTGCCAGTGACAGGGGGGCCCGCGAGCAGTACTTC
>TRBV18|TRBJ2-3|-|-
CASSLQSGSTDTQYF
TGTGCCAGCTCACTACAGTCAGGGAGCACAGATACGCAGTATTTT
>TRBV15|TRBJ1-1|-|once
CATSRQGAITEAFF
TGTGCCACCAGCAGACAGGGTGCGATCACTGAAGCTTTCTTT
>TRBV6-5|TRBJ1-2|TRBD1|-
CASSYSGTDGYTF
TGTGCCAGCAGTTACTCTGGGACAGATGGCTACACCTTC
>TRBV6-2/TRBV6-3|TRBJ2-3|-|-
CASSAGQHTDTQYF
TGTGCCAGCAGTGCGGGACAGCACACAGATACGCAGTATTTT
>TRBV19|TRBJ1-5|-|-
CASSIAPRGNQPQHF
TGTGCCAGTAGTATAGCACCCAGGGGCAATCAGCCCCAGCATTTT
>TRBV18|TRBJ1-1|TRBD1|-
CASSPPRSGQGVWGAFF
TGTGCCAGCTCACCACCACGGTCGGGACAGGGGGTTTGGGGAGCTTTCTTT